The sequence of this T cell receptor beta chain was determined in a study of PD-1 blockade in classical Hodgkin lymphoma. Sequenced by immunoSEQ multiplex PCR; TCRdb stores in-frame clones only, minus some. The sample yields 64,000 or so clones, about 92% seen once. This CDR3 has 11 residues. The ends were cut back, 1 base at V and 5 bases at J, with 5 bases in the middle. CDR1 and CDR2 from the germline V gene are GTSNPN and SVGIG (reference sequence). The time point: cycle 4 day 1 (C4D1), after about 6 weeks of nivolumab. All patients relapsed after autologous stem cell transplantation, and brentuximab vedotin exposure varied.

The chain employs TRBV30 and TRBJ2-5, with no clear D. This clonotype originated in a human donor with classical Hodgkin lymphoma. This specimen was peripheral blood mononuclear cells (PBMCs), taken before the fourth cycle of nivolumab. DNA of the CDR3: TGTGCCTGGAGTGGTGGGGAGACCCAGTACTTC. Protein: CAWSGGETQYF.